This passage covers 17 T cell receptor beta chains from one sample sequenced in a study of shared clonotypes between healthy human individuals. The method was immunoSEQ multiplex PCR; TCRdb's version includes in-frame clones alone and lacks a portion of them. Altogether some 490,000 clones are present, approximately 78% being singletons, with the ten largest covering 9.5% to 15%. Material: PBMCs. The receptors shown here come from a woman aged 40 to 50 in good health. Some clones in this sample may be carry-over from other donors' samples.

The chain employs TRBV7-9 and TRBJ2-7, with D perhaps matching TRBD1 or TRBD2 (5 bases each). This CDR3 contains 16 residues. Germline CDR1 and CDR2: SEHNR and FQNEAQ (reference sequence). V was pared by 5 bases and J by 1 base, with 18 bases between. The CDR3 DNA sequence: TGTGCCAGCAGCCGCCGAGGGACCGAGACGTCCTACGAGCAGTACTTC. It encodes CASSRRGTETSYEQYF.

J is TRBJ2-1 and V is TRBV28, with 7 positions matching TRBD1. The CDR3 covers 14 residues. J gave up 5 bases and V 8 bases, and 9 bases lay outside the gene matches. Germline loops: CDR1 MDHEN, CDR2 SYDVKM. The CDR3: CASSPTGINNEQFF. The CDR3 bases are TGTGCCAGCTCCCCGACAGGGATTAACAATGAGCAGTTCTTC.

Comment on this clone: This sample includes further DNA sequences coding for the same CDR3. This chain connects TRBV7-2 to TRBJ2-1; 7 positions agree with TRBD2. This CDR3 contains 16 residues. V trimming: 1 base; J trimming: 0 bases; junction bases outside the gene matches: 3. The germline gives CDR1 SGHTA, CDR2 FQGNSA. CDR3 protein: CASSLVGGSSYNEQFF. CDR3 in DNA: TGTGCCAGCAGCTTAGTAGGCGGGAGCTCCTACAATGAGCAGTTCTTC.

The chain couples TRBV19 to TRBJ2-1; 7 positions agree with TRBD1. Germline loops: CDR1 LNHDA, CDR2 SQIVND (reference sequence). The trim removed 4 bases at V and 12 bases at J, leaving 15 bases unmatched. The CDR3 loop spans 15 amino acids. The CDR3 sequence is CASSTSTLRGRRQFF. CDR3 DNA sequence: TGTGCCAGTAGTACTTCAACCCTAAGGGGGCGGCGGCAGTTCTTC. Variable domain in full (rest from reference TRBV19 and TRBJ2-1): DGGITQSPKYLFRKEGQNVTLSCEQNLNHDAMYWYRQDPGQGLRLIYYSQIVNDFQKGDIAEGYSVSREKKESFPLTVTSAQKNPTAFYLCASSTSTLRGRRQFFGPGTRLTVL.

V and J are TRBV29-1 and TRBJ2-3; 12 bases line up with TRBD2. V trimming: 6 bases; J trimming: 3 bases; junction bases outside the gene matches: 4. This CDR3 has 14 amino acids. CDR1 and CDR2 from the germline V gene are SQVTM and ANQGSEA. Here the CDR3 DNA reads TGCAGCGTAGTGACTAGCGGGAGTACAGATACGCAGTATTTT. Protein sequence: CSVVTSGSTDTQYF.

The chain is built from TRBV2 and TRBJ2-7; 7 bases are shared with TRBD1. The CDR3 is 17 residues long. Germline CDR1 and CDR2: SNHLY and FYNNEI. Trimming cost V 6 bases and J 2 bases; bases outside gene matches: 16. CDR3 amino acids: CASRGTEASLRPYEQYF. CDR3 sequence (DNA): TGTGCCAGCAGGGGGACAGAGGCATCATTGAGACCCTACGAGCAGTACTTC.

V usage is TRBV4-1 and J usage is TRBJ2-3; TRBD2 is a possible D gene (6 bases). Trimming removed 0 bases from V and 7 bases from J, with 14 bases in between. The CDR3 is made up of 15 amino acids. From germline, CDR1 is MGHRA and CDR2 YSYEKL. The CDR3 loop reads CASSQEGTRGNTQYF. The DNA of the CDR3 is TGCGCCAGCAGCCAAGAAGGGACTCGGGGGAATACGCAGTATTTT.

This rearrangement joins TRBV6-5 to TRBJ2-7, with D possibly matching TRBD1 (5 bases). The CDR3 sequence is 15 residues long. Germline V gene data show CDR1 as MNHEY and CDR2 as SVGAGI. Trimming cost V 1 base and J 6 bases, with 16 bases left between them. The CDR3 spells CASSYFGRVGAEQYF. DNA of the CDR3: TGTGCCAGCAGTTACTTCGGCAGGGTAGGGGCCGAGCAGTACTTC.

The V and J genes are TRBV28 and TRBJ2-1; 10 bases map to TRBD2. CDR3 size: 15 residues. Per germline, CDR1 MDHEN and CDR2 SYDVKM. V was pared by 6 bases and J by 5 bases, with 7 bases of the junction left unmatched. In nucleotides, the CDR3 is TGTGCCAGCAGGTCCCCCGGACTAGCGGACAATGAGCAGTTCTTC. This translates into CASRSPGLADNEQFF.

This chain links TRBV6-5 with TRBJ2-5; possibly TRBD1 for D (5 bases). The V gene's germline CDR1 is MNHEY and CDR2 SVGAGI. The CDR3 is made up of 13 amino acids. Deletions cut 5 bases from V and 4 bases from J, with 11 bases between. CDR3 coding DNA: TGTGCCAGCAGTACTTCCAGGGCAGAGACCCAGTACTTC. It specifies CASSTSRAETQYF.

To note about this clone: Other DNA sequences in this sample translate to the same CDR3. The chain uses TRBV19 and TRBJ1-5; 8 nucleotides align to TRBD1. CDR1 and CDR2 from the germline V gene are LNHDA and SQIVND (reference sequence). The CDR3 runs to 15 residues. Trimming removed 4 bases from V and 4 bases from J; junction bases left unmatched: 6. The DNA of the CDR3 is TGTGCCAGTAGTACCCCTGGGACAGGAAATCAGCCCCAGCATTTT. Translating it yields CASSTPGTGNQPQHF.

This clone was recorded only once. This rearrangement joins TRBV27 to TRBJ2-6; D is unclear. Per the germline V gene, CDR1 is MNHEY and CDR2 is SMNVEV (reference sequence). Trimming took 6 bases from V and 4 from J, leaving 10 bases between them. The length of the CDR3 is 14 residues. CDR3 amino acids: CASSPNTGANVLTF. Here the CDR3 DNA reads TGTGCCAGCAGCCCAAATACCGGGGCCAACGTCCTGACTTTC.

Of note for this clone: At one boundary the junction diverges from the germline segment, which might be a read error. The rearrangement links TRBV7-7 to TRBJ2-1, with 13 bases fitting TRBD2. This CDR3 comprises 18 residues. In germline, CDR1 is SSHAT, CDR2 FNYEAQ (reference sequence). CDR3 loop: CASSLTSGREAPRDEQFF. The CDR3 coding sequence is TGTGCTAGCAGCTTAACTAGCGGGAGGGAGGCGCCGCGGGATGAGCAGTTCTTC.

This sequence joins TRBV5-1 and TRBJ2-7; D uncertain. Per the germline V gene, CDR1 is SGHRS and CDR2 is YFSETQ. CDR3 length equals 15 residues. V was clipped by 0 bases and J by 2 bases, with 12 bases between them. The CDR3 is CASSLEAATAYEQYF. The CDR3 DNA sequence: TGCGCCAGCAGCTTGGAGGCAGCCACCGCCTACGAGCAGTACTTC.

V and J are TRBV28 and TRBJ2-3; 7 nucleotides agree with TRBD2. Germline V gives CDR1 MDHEN, CDR2 SYDVKM. The CDR3 loop spans 18 amino acids. V was clipped by 3 bases and J by 2 bases; unmatched bases: 14. The CDR3 protein is CASSFLAFRSGTTDTQYF. The CDR3 DNA is TGTGCCAGCAGTTTTCTCGCATTTCGGAGCGGGACCACAGATACGCAGTATTTT.

This chain joins TRBV10-3 and TRBJ2-1, with TRBD2 identical over 8 bases. The V and J ends lost 5 bases and 7 bases, in that order; junction bases with no gene match: 10. The germline V gene encodes CDR1 ENHRY and CDR2 SYGVKD. The CDR3 extends over 15 amino acids. The CDR3 region has the DNA TGTGCCATCAGTCCAAGCGGGAGAGGGGGGAATGAGCAGTTCTTC. This encodes CAISPSGRGGNEQFF.

Here the CDR3 DNA reads TGCAGCGTTGAAGATCTCGCGGATACAGAGCAGTTCTTC. Encoded protein: CSVEDLADTEQFF. The chain uses TRBV29-1 and TRBJ2-1; D not certain. V was cut by 0 bases and J by 10 bases, with 13 bases left in between. Germline CDR1 and CDR2: SQVTM and ANQGSEA. The CDR3 is 13 amino acids.